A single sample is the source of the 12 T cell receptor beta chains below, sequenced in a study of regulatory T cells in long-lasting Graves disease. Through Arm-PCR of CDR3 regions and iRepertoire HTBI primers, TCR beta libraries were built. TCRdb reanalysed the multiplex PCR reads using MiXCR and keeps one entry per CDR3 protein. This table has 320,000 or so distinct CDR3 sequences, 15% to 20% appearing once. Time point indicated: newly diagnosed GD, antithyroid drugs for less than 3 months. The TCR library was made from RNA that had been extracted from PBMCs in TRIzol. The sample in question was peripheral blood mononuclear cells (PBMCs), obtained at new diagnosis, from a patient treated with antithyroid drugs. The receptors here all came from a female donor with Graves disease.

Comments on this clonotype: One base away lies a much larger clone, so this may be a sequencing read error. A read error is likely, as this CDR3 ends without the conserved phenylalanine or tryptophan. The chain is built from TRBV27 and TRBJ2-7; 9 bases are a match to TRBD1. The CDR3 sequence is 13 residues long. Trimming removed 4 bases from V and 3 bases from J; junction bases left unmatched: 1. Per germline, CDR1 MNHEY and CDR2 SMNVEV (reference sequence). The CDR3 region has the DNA TGTGCCAGCAGTTGGGACAGGGACTACGAGCAGTACTCC. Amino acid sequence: CASSWDRDYEQYS.

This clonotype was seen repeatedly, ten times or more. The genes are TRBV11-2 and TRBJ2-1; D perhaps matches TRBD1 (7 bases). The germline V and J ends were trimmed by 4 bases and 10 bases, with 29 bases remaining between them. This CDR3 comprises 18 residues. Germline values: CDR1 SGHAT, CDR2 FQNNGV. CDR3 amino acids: CASSSLRRDSTPIGEQFF. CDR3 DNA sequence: TGTGCCAGCAGCTCGTTAAGGCGGGACAGCACACCAATAGGGGAGCAGTTCTTC.

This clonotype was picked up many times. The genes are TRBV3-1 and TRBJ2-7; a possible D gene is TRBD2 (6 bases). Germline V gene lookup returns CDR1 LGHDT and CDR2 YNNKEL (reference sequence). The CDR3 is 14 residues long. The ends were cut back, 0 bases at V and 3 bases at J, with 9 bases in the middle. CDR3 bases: TGTGCCAGCAGCCAAGAGGGGGGAGACTACGAGCAGTACTTC. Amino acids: CASSQEGGDYEQYF.

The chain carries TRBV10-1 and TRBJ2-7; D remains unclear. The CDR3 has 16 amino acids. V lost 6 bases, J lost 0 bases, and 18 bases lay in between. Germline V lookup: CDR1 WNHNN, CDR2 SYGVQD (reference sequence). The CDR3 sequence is CASRTQDPHYSYEQYF. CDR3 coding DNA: TGCGCCAGCAGGACCCAGGACCCCCATTACTCCTACGAGCAGTACTTC.

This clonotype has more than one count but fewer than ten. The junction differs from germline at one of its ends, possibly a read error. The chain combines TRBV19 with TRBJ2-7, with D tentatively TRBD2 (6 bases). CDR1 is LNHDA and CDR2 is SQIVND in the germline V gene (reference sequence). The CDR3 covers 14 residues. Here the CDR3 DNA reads TGTGCCAGTAGTTTCCTCGGGAGCTCCTACGGGCAGTACTTC. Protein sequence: CASSFLGSSYGQYF.

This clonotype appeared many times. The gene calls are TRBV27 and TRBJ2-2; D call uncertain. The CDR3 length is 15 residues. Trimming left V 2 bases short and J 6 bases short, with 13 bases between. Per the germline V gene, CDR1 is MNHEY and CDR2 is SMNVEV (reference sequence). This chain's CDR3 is CASSLDVLQPGELFF. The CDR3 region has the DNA TGTGCCAGCAGTTTAGACGTCTTGCAGCCCGGGGAGCTGTTTTTT.

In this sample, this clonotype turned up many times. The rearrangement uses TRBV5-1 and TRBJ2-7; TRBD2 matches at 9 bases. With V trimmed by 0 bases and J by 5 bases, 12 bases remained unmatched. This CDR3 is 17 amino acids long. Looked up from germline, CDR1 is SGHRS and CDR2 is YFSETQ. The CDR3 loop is CASSLVLAGPTGHEQYF. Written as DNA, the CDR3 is TGCGCCAGCAGCTTGGTTCTAGCGGGACCTACGGGGCACGAGCAGTACTTC.

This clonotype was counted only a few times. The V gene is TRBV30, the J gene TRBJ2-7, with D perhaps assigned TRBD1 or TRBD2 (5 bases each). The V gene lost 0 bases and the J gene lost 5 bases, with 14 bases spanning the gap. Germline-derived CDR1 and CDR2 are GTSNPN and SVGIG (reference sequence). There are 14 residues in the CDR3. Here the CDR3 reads CAWSVGRGDHEQYF. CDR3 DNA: TGTGCCTGGAGTGTAGGAAGAGGGGACCACGAGCAGTACTTC.

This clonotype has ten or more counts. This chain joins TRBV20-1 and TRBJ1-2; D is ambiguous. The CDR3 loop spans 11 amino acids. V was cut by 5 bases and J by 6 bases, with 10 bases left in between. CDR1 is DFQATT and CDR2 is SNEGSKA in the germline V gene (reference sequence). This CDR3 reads CSAAISDGYTF. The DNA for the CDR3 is TGCAGTGCTGCGATATCAGATGGCTACACCTTC.

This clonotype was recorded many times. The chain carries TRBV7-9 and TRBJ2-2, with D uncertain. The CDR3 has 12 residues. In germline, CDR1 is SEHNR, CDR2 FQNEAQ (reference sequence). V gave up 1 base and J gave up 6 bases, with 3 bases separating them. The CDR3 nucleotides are TGTGCCAGCAGCTTAGTCCCCGGGGAGCTGTTTTTT. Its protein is CASSLVPGELFF.

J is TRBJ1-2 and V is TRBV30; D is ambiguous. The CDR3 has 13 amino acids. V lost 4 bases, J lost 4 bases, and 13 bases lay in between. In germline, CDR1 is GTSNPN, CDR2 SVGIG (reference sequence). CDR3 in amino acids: CAWKQPVAYGYTF. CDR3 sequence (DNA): TGTGCCTGGAAACAGCCCGTTGCCTATGGCTACACCTTC.

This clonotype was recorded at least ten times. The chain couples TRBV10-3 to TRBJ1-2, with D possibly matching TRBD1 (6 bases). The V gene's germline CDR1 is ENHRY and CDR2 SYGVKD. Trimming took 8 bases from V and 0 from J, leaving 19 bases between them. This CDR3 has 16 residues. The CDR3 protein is CAISSWAGTTNYGYTF. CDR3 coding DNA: TGTGCCATCTCATCTTGGGCCGGGACAACTAACTATGGCTACACCTTC.